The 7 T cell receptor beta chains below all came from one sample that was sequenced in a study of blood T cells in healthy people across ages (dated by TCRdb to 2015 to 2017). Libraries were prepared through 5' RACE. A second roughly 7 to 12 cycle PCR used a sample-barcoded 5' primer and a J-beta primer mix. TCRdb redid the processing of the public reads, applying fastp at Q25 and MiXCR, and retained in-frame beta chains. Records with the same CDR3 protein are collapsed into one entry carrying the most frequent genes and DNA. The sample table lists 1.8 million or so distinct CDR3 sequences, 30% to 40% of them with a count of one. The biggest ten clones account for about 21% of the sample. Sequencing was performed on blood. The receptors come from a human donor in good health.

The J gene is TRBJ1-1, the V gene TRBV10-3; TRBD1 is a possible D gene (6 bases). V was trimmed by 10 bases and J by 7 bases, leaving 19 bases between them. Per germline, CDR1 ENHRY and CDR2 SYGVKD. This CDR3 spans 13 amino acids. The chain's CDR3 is CASGRGGDGEAFF. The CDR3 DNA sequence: TGTGCCAGTGGGCGAGGGGGTGATGGTGAAGCTTTCTTT.

CDR3 nucleotides: TGTGCCAGCAGTGCACCGCAGACAGGGGGTGAGCAGTTCTTC. It is translated as CASSAPQTGGEQFF. The genes are TRBV25-1 and TRBJ2-1, with 9 positions matching TRBD1. Germline-derived CDR1 and CDR2 are MGHDK and SYGVNS. V was clipped by 4 bases and J by 9 bases; unmatched bases: 7. The CDR3 has 14 residues.

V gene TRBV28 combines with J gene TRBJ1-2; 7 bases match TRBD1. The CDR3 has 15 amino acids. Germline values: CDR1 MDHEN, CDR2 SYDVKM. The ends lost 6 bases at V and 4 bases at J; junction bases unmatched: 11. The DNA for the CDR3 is TGTGCCAGCAGCCCTACTGCGGGGGACAGCTATGGCTACACCTTC. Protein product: CASSPTAGDSYGYTF.

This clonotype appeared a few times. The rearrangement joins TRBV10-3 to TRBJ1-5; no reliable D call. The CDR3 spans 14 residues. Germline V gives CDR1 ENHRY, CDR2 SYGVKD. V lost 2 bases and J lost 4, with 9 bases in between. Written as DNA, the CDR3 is TGTGCCATCAGTGAGACCCAGGCAAATCAGCCCCAGCATTTT. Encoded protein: CAISETQANQPQHF.

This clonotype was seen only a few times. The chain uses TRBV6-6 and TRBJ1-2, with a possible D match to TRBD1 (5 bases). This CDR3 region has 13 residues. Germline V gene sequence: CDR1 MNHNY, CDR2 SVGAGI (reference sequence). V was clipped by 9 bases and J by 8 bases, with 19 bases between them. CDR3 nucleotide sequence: TGTGCCAGTAGGGACGCGGGTGGTGAGGGCTACACCTTC. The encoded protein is CASRDAGGEGYTF.

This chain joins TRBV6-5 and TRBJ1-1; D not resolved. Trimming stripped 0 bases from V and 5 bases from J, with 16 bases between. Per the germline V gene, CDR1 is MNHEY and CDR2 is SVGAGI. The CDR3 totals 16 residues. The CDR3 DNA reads TGTGCCAGCAGTTACTCTGTTGAGGGAGGTGGAACTGAAGCTTTCTTT. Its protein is CASSYSVEGGGTEAFF.

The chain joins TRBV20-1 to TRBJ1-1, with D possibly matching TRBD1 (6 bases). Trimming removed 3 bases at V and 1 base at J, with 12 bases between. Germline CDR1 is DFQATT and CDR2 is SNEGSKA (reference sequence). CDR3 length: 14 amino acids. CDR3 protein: CSASRTAPNTEAFF. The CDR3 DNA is TGCAGTGCTAGCCGGACAGCGCCGAACACTGAAGCTTTCTTT.